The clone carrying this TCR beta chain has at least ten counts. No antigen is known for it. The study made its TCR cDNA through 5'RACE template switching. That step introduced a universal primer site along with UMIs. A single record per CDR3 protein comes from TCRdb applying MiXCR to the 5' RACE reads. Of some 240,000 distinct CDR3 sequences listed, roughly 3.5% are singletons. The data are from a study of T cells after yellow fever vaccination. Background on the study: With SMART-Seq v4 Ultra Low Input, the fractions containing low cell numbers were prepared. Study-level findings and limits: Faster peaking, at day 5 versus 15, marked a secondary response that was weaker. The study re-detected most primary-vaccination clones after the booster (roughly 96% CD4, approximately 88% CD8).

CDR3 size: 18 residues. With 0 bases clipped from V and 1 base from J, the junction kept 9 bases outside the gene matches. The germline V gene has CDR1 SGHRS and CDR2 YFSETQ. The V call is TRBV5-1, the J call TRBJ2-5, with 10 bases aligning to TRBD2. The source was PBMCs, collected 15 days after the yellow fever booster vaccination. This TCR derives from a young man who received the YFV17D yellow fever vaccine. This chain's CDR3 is CASSLGSVAGGFQETQYF. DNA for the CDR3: TGCGCCAGCAGCTTGGGGTCGGTAGCGGGGGGATTCCAAGAGACCCAGTACTTC.